Following are 25 T cell receptor beta chains from one sample sequenced in a study of shared clonotypes between healthy human individuals. Sequencing was performed with immunoSEQ multiplex PCR; in TCRdb, only in-frame clones are kept and a portion is missing. The data show around 2.1 million clones, just over 90% seen once. CD8 cells regarded as naive lacked CD45RO, were positively chosen for CCR7, and omitted terminally differentiated effector memory CD45RA+ cells. Sequencing input: naive CD8+ T cells from PBMCs. The receptors shown here come from a man between 18 and 29 years old in good health. Some clones in this sample may be carry-over from other donors' samples.

The rearrangement joins TRBV28 to TRBJ2-7, with 8 bases identical to TRBD1. Trimming at V came to 3 bases and at J to 3 bases, leaving 7 bases not matched to a gene. The CDR3 length is 15 residues. Germline-derived CDR1 and CDR2 are MDHEN and SYDVKM. The CDR3: CASSFGTGGLYEQYF. CDR3 coding DNA: TGTGCCAGCAGTTTCGGTACAGGGGGGCTCTACGAGCAGTACTTC.

J is TRBJ1-1 and V is TRBV7-3; TRBD1 agrees at 7 bases. Germline V gives CDR1 SGHTA, CDR2 FQGTGA. The J segment lost 6 bases and the V segment lost 2 bases, leaving 6 bases of the junction unmatched. The CDR3 runs to 14 residues. CDR3 protein: CASSLAGGIAEAFF. The CDR3 bases are TGTGCCAGCAGCTTAGCAGGGGGGATCGCTGAAGCTTTCTTT. The whole variable domain, remainder taken from reference TRBV7-3 and TRBJ1-1, is GAGVSQTPSNKVTEKGKYVELRCDPISGHTALYWYRQSLGQGPEFLIYFQGTGAADDSGLPNDRFFAVRPEGSVSTLKIQRTERGDSAVYLCASSLAGGIAEAFFGQGTRLTVV.

Only one count was recorded for this clone. The J gene is TRBJ1-5, the V gene TRBV27, with TRBD1 as a possible D gene (5 bases). Per the germline V gene, CDR1 is MNHEY and CDR2 is SMNVEV (reference sequence). This CDR3 has 14 residues. The ends were cut back, 8 bases at V and 0 bases at J, with 11 bases in the middle. DNA of the CDR3: TGTGCCAGCCGAACCAGGGATAGCAATCAGCCCCAGCATTTT. Amino acids: CASRTRDSNQPQHF.

This clone was seen once. The CDR3 DNA is TGTGCCAGCAGCCACGGCTACCCGGGGCCTAATGAAAAACTGTTTTTT. It encodes CASSHGYPGPNEKLFF. The gene calls are TRBV4-2 and TRBJ1-4; D might be TRBD1 (5 bases). Trimming stripped 3 bases from V and 3 bases from J, with 14 bases between. This CDR3 contains 16 residues. Germline values: CDR1 LGHNA, CDR2 YNFKEQ.

V gene TRBV28 combines with J gene TRBJ2-1; the D gene could be TRBD1 or TRBD2 (6 bases each). V dropped 1 base and J dropped 8 bases, with 24 bases sitting between them. The germline CDR1 and CDR2 sequences are MDHEN and SYDVKM. The CDR3 is made up of 18 amino acids. The CDR3 DNA reads TGTGCCAGCAGTTTATTGGCAGTTCTTGGGGGGCCGCTGGATGAGCAGTTCTTC. Translating it yields CASSLLAVLGGPLDEQFF.

In this sample, this clone turned up once. The chain has TRBV28 and TRBJ1-4, with D tentatively TRBD1 (5 bases). Per the germline V gene, CDR1 is MDHEN and CDR2 is SYDVKM. This CDR3 comprises 15 residues. V lost 2 bases, J lost 4 bases, and 11 bases lay in between. The CDR3 protein is CASSLVGQNNEKLFF. The CDR3 bases are TGTGCCAGCAGTTTAGTGGGGCAGAATAATGAAAAACTGTTTTTT.

V and J are TRBV13 and TRBJ1-2; no clear D. V was clipped by 4 bases and J by 4 bases, with 16 bases between them. Germline CDR1 is PRHDT and CDR2 is FYEKMQ (reference sequence). The CDR3 consists of 15 residues. The CDR3 protein is CASSSGRIAVYGYTF. In nucleotides, the CDR3 is TGTGCCAGCAGCTCAGGACGGATCGCAGTCTATGGCTACACCTTC.

Only a few counts were recorded for this clone. The chain couples TRBV21-1 to TRBJ1-1. TRBV21-1 is a known pseudogene. CDR3 length: 12 residues. For the CDR3, the DNA is TGTGCCAGCAGGGCCGGGGACACTGAAGCTTTCTTT. Its protein is CASRAGDTEAFF.

The chain combines TRBV25-1 with TRBJ1-2; possibly TRBD1 for D (5 bases). The germline gives CDR1 MGHDK, CDR2 SYGVNS. Between the trimmed V and J ends, which lost 6 bases and 5 bases, there was a span of 13 bases. The CDR3 contains 13 residues. This CDR3 reads CASSSDSLYGYTF. CDR3 bases: TGTGCCAGCAGCTCAGACAGTCTATATGGCTACACCTTC.

V and J are TRBV4-1 and TRBJ2-3; TRBD1 matches 12 bases. Germline assignment: CDR1 MGHRA and CDR2 YSYEKL. The V segment lost 10 bases and the J segment 4 bases; nucleotides outside the gene matches: 12. This CDR3 is 16 amino acids long. The CDR3 DNA sequence: TGCGCCACCAGGTACGGGACAGGGGGCCTCGCAGATACGCAGTATTTT. Its translation: CATRYGTGGLADTQYF.

V is TRBV21-1 and J is TRBJ2-7; the table's D call of TRBD1 was not tested on the DNA. TRBV21-1 is a pseudogene segment. The CDR3 length is 16 residues. The CDR3 sequence is CASSSLCGTGVCEQYF. In nucleotides, the CDR3 is TGTGCCAGCAGCTCACTCTGCGGGACAGGGGTTTGCGAGCAGTACTTC.

The table lists this clone with a count of one. The rearrangement joins TRBV28 to TRBJ2-1, with 12 bases aligning to TRBD2. Trimming took 4 bases from V and 9 from J; bases not matched to a gene: 7. This CDR3 has 15 amino acids. Germline CDR1 reads MDHEN; CDR2 reads SYDVKM. The CDR3 coding sequence is TGTGCCAGCAGTTATCCCAGACTAGCGGGAGCTGAGCAGTTCTTC. Translation gives CASSYPRLAGAEQFF.

This chain links TRBV2 with TRBJ1-4; 9 nucleotides line up with TRBD1. CDR3 length equals 17 residues. V dropped 5 bases and J dropped 6; count of bases not matched to a gene: 13. Per germline, CDR1 SNHLY and CDR2 FYNNEI. The CDR3 sequence is CASSLQRGTGTDEKLFF. The CDR3 DNA sequence: TGTGCCAGCAGTCTACAAAGAGGGACAGGGACGGATGAAAAACTGTTTTTT.

This clone occurred once. V usage is TRBV5-5 and J usage is TRBJ2-7; D not resolved. CDR3 size: 11 residues. Germline-derived CDR1 and CDR2 are SGHKS and YYEKEE (reference sequence). V dropped 4 bases and J dropped 6 bases, with 8 bases sitting between them. DNA of the CDR3: TGTGCCAGCAGCCACCCGCCCGAGCAGTACTTC. It codes for CASSHPPEQYF. The whole variable domain, filled in from reference TRBV5-5 and TRBJ2-7, reads DAGVTQSPTHLIKTRGQQVTLRCSPISGHKSVSWYQQVLGQGPQFIFQYYEKEERGRGNFPDRFSARQFPNYSSELNVNALLLGDSALYLCASSHPPEQYFGPGTRLTVT.

J is TRBJ2-7 and V is TRBV6-5, with D unclear. From germline, CDR1 is MNHEY and CDR2 SVGAGI. The CDR3 runs to 13 residues. The V end was cut by 0 bases, the J end by 5 bases, with 8 bases between. CDR3 in DNA: TGTGCCAGCAGTTACTCTGTTGGCCACGAGCAGTACTTC. Translated: CASSYSVGHEQYF.

On this clone itself: This CDR3 is also generated by other DNA sequences in the sample. The chain recombines TRBV19 with TRBJ1-1, with D possibly TRBD1 on 5 matching bases. Trimming cost V 1 base and J 2 bases, with 8 bases left between them. This CDR3 is built from 14 residues. The V gene's germline CDR1 is LNHDA and CDR2 SQIVND (reference sequence). The CDR3 reads CASSIGGGNTEAFF. As DNA, the CDR3 is TGTGCCAGTAGTATAGGTGGGGGTAACACTGAAGCTTTCTTT.

The CDR3 region is CASSPPNREGDNEQFF. CDR3 coding DNA: TGTGCCAGCTCACCACCGAACAGGGAAGGCGACAATGAGCAGTTCTTC. The V call is TRBV18, the J call TRBJ2-1; the D gene is possibly TRBD1 (6 bases). This CDR3 has 16 amino acids. CDR1 and CDR2 (germline): KGHSH, LQKENI. V was trimmed by 0 bases and J by 5 bases, leaving 14 bases between them.

The J gene is TRBJ1-1, the V gene TRBV2, with 9 bases aligning to TRBD1. CDR1 and CDR2 (germline): SNHLY, FYNNEI. The V gene end was trimmed by 4 bases and the J gene end by 8 bases; junction bases not matched to a gene: 14. This CDR3 spans 16 amino acids. CDR3 amino acids: CASSAHRGTGIVEAFF. CDR3 DNA sequence: TGTGCCAGCAGTGCACACCGAGGGACAGGGATCGTAGAAGCTTTCTTT.

The CDR3 is CASSQGSTGVSTDTQYF. In DNA, the CDR3 is TGCGCCAGCAGCCAAGGCTCGACAGGGGTCAGCACAGATACGCAGTATTTT. J is TRBJ2-3 and V is TRBV4-1; 8 nucleotides line up with TRBD1. Germline assignment: CDR1 MGHRA and CDR2 YSYEKL. The junction had 6 bases not matched to a gene; V was cut back by 1 base and J by 0 bases. The length of the CDR3 is 17 residues.

The J gene is TRBJ2-7, the V gene TRBV6-5, with D hard to call. The CDR3 contains 13 residues. Per the germline V gene, CDR1 is MNHEY and CDR2 is SVGAGI. Trimming took 6 bases from V and 3 from J, leaving 12 bases between them. CDR3 DNA sequence: TGTGCCAGCAGCCCCGGCATGGGCTACGAGCAGTACTTC. Translating it yields CASSPGMGYEQYF.

This clone has only a few counts. The genes are TRBV5-4 and TRBJ1-1; D is uncertain. The CDR3 consists of 15 residues. Germline values: CDR1 SGHNT, CDR2 YYREEE (reference sequence). Trimming shortened V by 0 bases and J by 5 bases, and 14 bases separated the two germline ends. CDR3 sequence (DNA): TGTGCCAGCAGCTTGGCGGTGGGAAGGGAGACTGAAGCTTTCTTT. Translation: CASSLAVGRETEAFF.

Details on this clone: Compared with germline, one end of the junction differs, possibly owing to a read error. The chain employs TRBV5-4 and TRBJ1-1, with a tentative D call TRBD1 (6 bases). Germline V gene lookup returns CDR1 SGHNT and CDR2 YYREEE (reference sequence). The CDR3 spans 14 residues. DNA for the CDR3: TGTGCCAGCAGCTCGCCGGGGGGGCGGACTGGAGCTTTCTTT. It specifies CASSSPGGRTGAFF.

The chain has TRBV7-2 and TRBJ2-7, with D uncertain. Germline lookup yields CDR1 SGHTA and CDR2 FQGNSA. Trimming took off 5 bases at V and 1 base at J, with 12 bases between the two ends. CDR3 length: 14 amino acids. CDR3 bases: TGTGCCAGCAGCCTCGTCCCGGGTTCCTACGAGCAGTACTTC. Encoded protein: CASSLVPGSYEQYF. Full variable domain (rest looked up from reference TRBV7-2 and TRBJ2-7): GAGVSQSPSNKVTEKGKDVELRCDPISGHTALYWYRQSLGQGLEFLIYFQGNSAPDKSGLPSDRFSAERTGGSVSTLTIQRTQQEDSAVYLCASSLVPGSYEQYFGPGTRLTVT.

The chain recombines TRBV28 with TRBJ2-2; TRBD1 agrees at 10 bases. The CDR3 contains 15 residues. V trimming: 4 bases; J trimming: 5 bases; junction bases outside the gene matches: 4. Germline V gene sequence: CDR1 MDHEN, CDR2 SYDVKM. The CDR3 protein is CASSSDRGWTGELFF. The CDR3 bases are TGTGCCAGCAGTTCGGACAGGGGGTGGACCGGGGAGCTGTTTTTT.

The J gene is TRBJ2-1, the V gene TRBV11-3; possibly TRBD1 for D (7 bases). CDR1 and CDR2 (germline): SGHNT, YENEEA. This CDR3 is built from 14 residues. V lost 5 bases and J 5 bases, leaving 13 bases between the germline ends. CDR3 loop: CASSPDREDNEQFF. The CDR3, as DNA: TGTGCCAGCAGCCCTGACAGGGAGGACAATGAGCAGTTCTTC. The complete variable domain, with remaining parts taken from reference TRBV11-3 and TRBJ2-1, reads EAGVVQSPRYKIIEKKQPVAFWCNPISGHNTLYWYLQNLGQGPELLIRYENEEAVDDSQLPKDRFSAERLKGVDSTLKIQPAELGDSAVYLCASSPDREDNEQFFGPGTRLTVL.